These 26 T cell receptor beta chains share one sample of origin, sequenced in a study of T-cell memory formation after mild COVID-19. From the 5' RACE reads, TCRdb called clonotypes with MiXCR, one entry per CDR3 protein. The sample includes more than 120,000 distinct CDR3 sequences, about 5.7% of them seen just once. The sequencing sample was made of PBMCs or a T cell subset sorted from them (not recorded which). Receptors originate from an adult woman who had mild COVID-19 (a few samples of this study predate the infection). Cell type and time point are not known.

The chain carries TRBV5-1 and TRBJ1-2, with 8 bases that match TRBD1. Germline V gene sequence: CDR1 SGHRS, CDR2 YFSETQ. With 4 bases clipped from V and 5 bases from J, the junction kept 4 bases outside the gene matches. This CDR3 has 13 residues. The CDR3 loop reads CASSPGQEYGYTF. The CDR3 DNA sequence: TGCGCCAGCAGCCCGGGACAGGAGTATGGCTACACCTTC.

At least ten counts were recorded for this clonotype. V usage is TRBV5-1 and J usage is TRBJ2-5; the match to TRBD2 covers 8 bases. Per germline, CDR1 SGHRS and CDR2 YFSETQ. J gave up 2 bases and V 4 bases, and 10 bases lay outside the gene matches. The CDR3 spans 16 residues. The CDR3 loop is CASSQEGLAGQETQYF. In DNA, the CDR3 is TGCGCCAGCAGCCAAGAGGGGTTAGCGGGACAAGAGACCCAGTACTTC.

The V gene is TRBV20-1, the J gene TRBJ1-2; tentatively, D is TRBD1 (5 bases). The V and J ends lost 6 bases and 2 bases respectively, with 16 bases between them. Germline V gene lookup returns CDR1 DFQATT and CDR2 SNEGSKA (reference sequence). This CDR3 has 14 residues. CDR3 sequence (DNA): TGCAGTGCCGCCGGCCGGGGCAGCAACTATGGCTACACCTTC. Protein: CSAAGRGSNYGYTF.

This clonotype was observed many times. The chain carries TRBV6-2 or TRBV6-3 and TRBJ2-3; D possibly uses TRBD1 or TRBD2 (5 bases each). The V end lost 6 bases, the J end lost 6 bases, and 19 bases lay between the germline ends. Germline CDR1 is MNHEY and CDR2 is SVGEGT. CDR3 length equals 15 residues. CDR3 loop: CASRSTGARGDTQYF. In DNA, the CDR3 is TGTGCCAGCAGATCTACCGGGGCCCGCGGGGATACGCAGTATTTT.

This clonotype was counted many times. The chain joins TRBV10-3 to TRBJ2-2, with D uncertain. CDR3 length equals 13 residues. Trimming took 0 bases from V and 7 from J, leaving 6 bases between them. Germline V gene data show CDR1 as ENHRY and CDR2 as SYGVKD. Here the CDR3 reads CAISESARGELFF. The CDR3 DNA is TGTGCCATCAGTGAGTCCGCCCGCGGGGAGCTGTTTTTT.

V gene TRBV27 combines with J gene TRBJ2-1, with 10 bases lining up with TRBD2. Germline V CDR1 and CDR2: MNHEY, SMNVEV (reference sequence). V was clipped by 6 bases and J by 7 bases; unmatched bases: 9. The CDR3 has 15 residues. CDR3 sequence: CASSSSGRAGNEQFF. CDR3 DNA sequence: TGTGCCAGCAGCAGCAGCGGGAGGGCCGGTAATGAGCAGTTCTTC.

The chain uses TRBV10-3 and TRBJ1-2; the match to TRBD1 covers 9 bases. The CDR3 consists of 13 residues. J lost 8 bases, V lost 2 bases, and 3 bases had no gene match. The germline V gene has CDR1 ENHRY and CDR2 SYGVKD. CDR3 residues: CAISETQGAGYTF. In nucleotides, the CDR3 is TGTGCCATCAGTGAGACACAGGGGGCCGGCTACACCTTC.

This clonotype was counted only a few times. This chain connects TRBV4-1 to TRBJ2-7, with TRBD1 identical over 8 bases. The junction had 3 bases not matched to a gene; V was cut back by 1 base and J by 1 base. Germline CDR1 reads MGHRA; CDR2 reads YSYEKL. The CDR3 totals 15 residues. The CDR3 nucleotides read TGCGCCAGCAGCCAAGGACAGGGGCCATCCTACGAGCAGTACTTC. The encoded protein is CASSQGQGPSYEQYF.

V is TRBV12-3 or TRBV12-4 and J is TRBJ2-1; D is possibly TRBD2 (5 bases). V shed 1 base and J shed 5 bases, with 12 bases lying between them. The CDR3 consists of 15 residues. CDR3 in DNA: TGTGCCAGCAGTTTAGTATGGGAGCTGAACAATGAGCAGTTCTTC. It is translated as CASSLVWELNNEQFF.

V and J are TRBV20-1 and TRBJ1-6, with unresolved D. Germline V CDR1 and CDR2: DFQATT, SNEGSKA (reference sequence). Between the trimmed V and J ends, which lost 0 bases and 6 bases, there was a span of 9 bases. This CDR3 contains 14 residues. CDR3 nucleotides: TGCAGTGCTAGAGATGGAAAATCTAATTCACCCCTCCACTTT. It is translated as CSARDGKSNSPLHF.

In this sample, this clonotype turned up a few times. V is TRBV5-1 and J is TRBJ2-3; TRBD2 agrees at 8 bases. This CDR3 region has 15 residues. With V trimmed by 3 bases and J by 1 base, 4 bases remained unmatched. Germline V gene lookup returns CDR1 SGHRS and CDR2 YFSETQ. In DNA, the CDR3 is TGCGCCAGCAGCTGGCGGGGGGATCGCACAGATACGCAGTATTTT. It codes for CASSWRGDRTDTQYF.

On this clonotype itself: A clone one base away is much larger, so this may be a read error. The CDR3 bases are TGTGCCAGCAGCGCCAGCGGGAGGACTGACAGTCAGTACTTC. Translating it yields CASSASGRTDSQYF. The V and J genes are TRBV9 and TRBJ2-4; 9 nucleotides line up with TRBD2. This CDR3 has 14 residues. J gave up 12 bases and V 3 bases, and 10 bases lay outside the gene matches. Germline V lookup: CDR1 SGDLS, CDR2 YYNGEE.

The chain employs TRBV5-4 and TRBJ2-5; perhaps TRBD2 as D (6 bases). The germline gives CDR1 SGHNT, CDR2 YYREEE (reference sequence). The CDR3 totals 14 residues. V lost 0 bases to trimming and J lost 8 bases, with 14 bases between them. Here the CDR3 reads CASSLDSGSNTQYF. The CDR3 coding sequence is TGTGCCAGCAGCTTGGATAGCGGTTCGAACACCCAGTACTTC.

This clonotype has just a few counts. V and J are TRBV24-1 and TRBJ2-1, with D hard to call. Germline CDR1 is KGHDR and CDR2 is SFDVKD. The CDR3 has 16 amino acids. Trimming removed 0 bases at V and 2 bases at J, with 10 bases between. DNA for the CDR3: TGTGCCACCAGTGATTTGCAGGCAGCAACCTACAATGAGCAGTTCTTC. Translated: CATSDLQAATYNEQFF.

The chain couples TRBV6-1 to TRBJ2-3; 14 bases line up with TRBD2. With V trimmed by 6 bases and J by 5 bases, 4 bases remained unmatched. The CDR3 covers 15 residues. Germline V lookup: CDR1 MNHNS, CDR2 SASEGT. In DNA, the CDR3 is TGTGCCAGCAGGACTAGCGGGGGGGGCAAAGATACGCAGTATTTT. Translated: CASRTSGGGKDTQYF.

The chain employs TRBV15 and TRBJ2-2, with TRBD1 matching 7 bases. There are 14 residues in the CDR3. J lost 4 bases, V lost 3 bases, and 2 bases had no gene match. CDR1 LNHNV and CDR2 YYDKDF come from the germline V gene (reference sequence). The CDR3 is CATSRGQTTGELFF. CDR3 DNA sequence: TGTGCCACCAGCAGGGGACAGACCACCGGGGAGCTGTTTTTT.

This rearrangement joins TRBV28 to TRBJ1-5; 8 bases match TRBD1. Losses at the gene ends were 10 bases for V and 5 bases for J; bases not matched to a gene: 7. The CDR3 contains 13 residues. Germline V lookup: CDR1 MDHEN, CDR2 SYDVKM. CDR3 residues: CATSGQAHQPQHF. The CDR3 DNA follows: TGTGCCACCTCGGGACAGGCCCATCAGCCCCAGCATTTT.

This clonotype was counted ten times or more. This chain links TRBV5-1 with TRBJ1-1; 9 bases align to TRBD1. CDR1 is SGHRS and CDR2 is YFSETQ in the germline V gene. This CDR3 has 14 residues. Trimming cost V 0 bases and J 7 bases; bases outside gene matches: 4. The CDR3: CASSLVVGQGEAFF. CDR3 nucleotides: TGCGCCAGCAGCTTGGTCGTGGGACAGGGTGAAGCTTTCTTT.

This clonotype appeared a few times. This sequence joins TRBV4-3 and TRBJ2-1; D perhaps matches TRBD1 (5 bases). V was pared by 1 base and J by 11 bases, with 27 bases between. The CDR3 sequence is 18 residues long. Germline assignment: CDR1 LGHNA and CDR2 YSLEER. CDR3 loop: CASSQALGLAGKSLKQFF. CDR3 nucleotides: TGCGCCAGCAGCCAAGCCTTGGGTTTGGCAGGGAAGTCACTTAAGCAGTTCTTC.

The chain joins TRBV4-3 to TRBJ2-1, with D perhaps matching TRBD2 (5 bases). Trimming stripped 0 bases from V and 6 bases from J, with 15 bases between. Germline V CDR1 and CDR2: LGHNA, YSLEER. The CDR3 runs 16 residues. Here the CDR3 DNA reads TGCGCCAGCAGCCAAGATATCGGGATCTTAGGCAATGAGCAGTTCTTC. Amino acids: CASSQDIGILGNEQFF.

This clonotype occurred a few times. This rearrangement joins TRBV5-4 to TRBJ2-1, with TRBD2 identical over 10 bases. Germline lookup yields CDR1 SGHNT and CDR2 YYREEE (reference sequence). The CDR3 spans 15 residues. V shed 4 bases, J shed 4 bases, and the junction held 5 bases outside the gene matches. The CDR3 reads CASSIGLAEYNEQFF. Here the CDR3 DNA reads TGTGCCAGCAGCATTGGACTAGCGGAGTACAATGAGCAGTTCTTC.

The chain uses TRBV7-2 and TRBJ2-5; a possible D gene is TRBD2 (6 bases). V was trimmed by 8 bases and J by 1 base, leaving 17 bases between them. The CDR3 consists of 15 residues. Per the germline V gene, CDR1 is SGHTA and CDR2 is FQGNSA. CDR3 bases: TGTGCCAGCTCTCGCGGGGACCTCCCCCAAGAGACCCAGTACTTC. Translated: CASSRGDLPQETQYF.

At least ten counts were recorded for this clonotype. This sequence joins TRBV7-3 and TRBJ2-1; weak D call: TRBD2 (5 bases). The CDR3 is 15 amino acids. Per germline, CDR1 SGHTA and CDR2 FQGTGA. Trimming removed 4 bases at V and 5 bases at J, with 15 bases between. In DNA form, the CDR3 reads TGTGCCAGCAGCTCGTGGTCGACTATACACAATGAGCAGTTCTTC. Translating gives CASSSWSTIHNEQFF.

The chain links TRBV7-2 to TRBJ1-1; possible D gene TRBD1, 5 bases. This CDR3 is 13 amino acids long. CDR1 is SGHTA and CDR2 is FQGNSA in the germline V gene. Trimming removed 4 bases at V and 5 bases at J, with 11 bases between. The CDR3 coding sequence is TGTGCCAGCAGCTCGCAGGGTTGGACTGAAGCTTTCTTT. Translated: CASSSQGWTEAFF.

The J gene is TRBJ1-1, the V gene TRBV3-1, with D tentatively TRBD1 (6 bases). CDR3 length equals 15 residues. CDR1 and CDR2 (germline): LGHDT, YNNKEL (reference sequence). The V end was cut by 8 bases, the J end by 1 base, with 17 bases between. The CDR3 DNA reads as TGTGCCAGCCGAAGCGGGACATTCACGAACACTGAAGCTTTCTTT. It translates to CASRSGTFTNTEAFF.

The rearrangement uses TRBV7-9 and TRBJ2-7; D might be TRBD1 or TRBD2, each matching 5 bases. The V gene's germline CDR1 is SEHNR and CDR2 FQNEAQ (reference sequence). The CDR3 runs to 15 residues. The V end was cut by 5 bases, the J end by 1 base, with 15 bases between. The CDR3 sequence: CASSPWTTRSYEQYF. CDR3 DNA: TGTGCCAGCAGCCCCTGGACAACTAGGTCCTACGAGCAGTACTTC.